The clone carrying this T cell receptor beta chain was observed many times. TCRbeta library preparation incorporated unique molecular identifiers. TCRdb processed the PCR reads anew with MiXCR; each CDR3 protein has one entry. The table shows hundreds of thousands of distinct CDR3 sequences, with more than 20% occurring only once. The sample originates from a study of T-cell reconstitution after alpha-beta-depleted transplantation in children. Germline lookup yields CDR1 SGHNT and CDR2 YENEEA. V lost 4 bases, J lost 5 bases, and 6 bases lay in between. The CDR3 is 12 amino acids. This chain connects TRBV11-3 to TRBJ2-4; D gene unclear. The source was PBMCs, mostly from graft donor cells, collected 360 days after TCRalphabeta/CD19-depleted stem cell transplant. This sequence was found in a boy in the first two years of life who had a stem cell transplant for acute myeloid leukemia, so the T cells may come from the graft donor. CDR3 sequence reads: CASSSQENIQYF. The CDR3 DNA reads as TGTGCCAGCAGCTCGCAGGAAAACATTCAGTACTTC.